This T cell receptor (beta chain) was sequenced for a study of blood T cell repertoires in COVID-19 (dated by TCRdb to about 2020). Background on the whole study: Samples covering the acute and convalescent phases of COVID-19 were provided by collaborators in the United States, Italy and Spain. Subjects who had been exposed to COVID-19, were actively infected with it, or had recovered from it provided the deeply sampled blood TCRbeta repertoires that made up the dataset. The sample metadata nearly always contained a de-identified subject ID, COVID-19 status, age in years and sex. Where available, HLA class I and class II types were taken from metadata supplied by the sample provider and were not determined by assay-based typing. The material from the prospective study consisted of cDNA or gDNA derived from T cells, B-cell-depleted T cells, or PBMCs. The samples were drawn from the first 160 participants of the ongoing ImmuneRACE study and from 1,254 subjects provided by 6 global collaborators. A freely available public database, intended as a resource for researchers studying the immune response to SARS-CoV-2, is where the repertoires were released.

Whole blood was collected in K2EDTA tubes by collaborating institutions according to the institutions' own protocols. Collaborator samples were shipped for TCRbeta analysis as frozen whole blood, isolated PBMCs, or DNA extracted from either sample type. TCRbeta CDR3 regions were amplified from genomic DNA using the immunoSEQ Assay, a bias-controlled multiplex PCR. The paper's data handling went like this. Within the assay, amplification of reference gene primers was used to estimate how many nucleated cells each sample contained. To quantify the absolute abundance of each unique TCRbeta CDR3 rearrangement, sequence reads were collapsed and filtered. For each sample, productive Simpson clonality was calculated as the square root of Simpson's diversity index across productive rearrangements. As stored in TCRdb, this immuneACCESS dataset retains in-frame rearrangements with V and J assigned. A fraction of the clones does not appear; measured against another copy, unresolved V genes explain less than half of the discrepancy, and the remainder lacks a known reason. That table is the source of V, J and clone size, and D and trimming were worked out from the DNA. The sample table holds under 50,000 clones, of which 92% were seen once. 12% of the sample belongs to the ten largest clones.

What the research found in general, with its limitations: The quantity of clinical and demographic metadata differed by source and by participant and was supplied without curation.

Remarks on this clone: Which antigen it targets is not known. Nothing much larger sits one base from this clone, and base qualities are not available.

The clonotype originates from a human donor in a cohort sampled during active COVID-19. Input material: peripheral blood.

The sequenced DNA is TGTGCCAGCAGTTACGGGCAGGGCACTGAAGCTTTCTTT. Translated, this is CASSYGQGTEAFF. The rearranged chain carries TRBV6-6 and TRBJ1-1, and TRBD1 may be the D gene, going by 5 matching bases. Measured from the cysteine to the phenylalanine, the CDR3 is 13 residues long. The sequence is cut down to CDR3 DNA, 39 bases in frame from base 1. V drops 2 bases and J drops 4 bases, leaving 8 bases in between. The germline V gene (reference sequence) sets CDR1 to MNHNY and CDR2 to SVGAGI.